This T cell receptor beta chain stems from a study of T-cell reconstitution after alpha-beta-depleted transplantation in children. This clonotype has a count of ten or more. Unique molecular identifiers featured in how the TCRbeta library was prepared. TCRdb called the PCR reads again in MiXCR, with one record for every CDR3 protein. The table records about 91,000 distinct CDR3 sequences, approximately 8.4% of them present only once. The starting material was PBMCs from the stem cell graft donor, obtained from the stem cell graft. This TCR came from a human donor who donated a stem cell graft to a child with congenital amegakaryocytic thrombocytopenia.

The CDR3 nucleotides are TGTGCCAGCAGCCCGTGGGACAGAGCCTCTGGAAACACCATATATTTT. Translated: CASSPWDRASGNTIYF. The J gene is TRBJ1-3, the V gene TRBV7-2; 7 nucleotides align to TRBD1. Germline V CDR1 and CDR2: SGHTA, FQGNSA. Unmatched junction bases numbered 7, after V lost 5 bases and J lost 0 bases. The length of the CDR3 is 16 residues.